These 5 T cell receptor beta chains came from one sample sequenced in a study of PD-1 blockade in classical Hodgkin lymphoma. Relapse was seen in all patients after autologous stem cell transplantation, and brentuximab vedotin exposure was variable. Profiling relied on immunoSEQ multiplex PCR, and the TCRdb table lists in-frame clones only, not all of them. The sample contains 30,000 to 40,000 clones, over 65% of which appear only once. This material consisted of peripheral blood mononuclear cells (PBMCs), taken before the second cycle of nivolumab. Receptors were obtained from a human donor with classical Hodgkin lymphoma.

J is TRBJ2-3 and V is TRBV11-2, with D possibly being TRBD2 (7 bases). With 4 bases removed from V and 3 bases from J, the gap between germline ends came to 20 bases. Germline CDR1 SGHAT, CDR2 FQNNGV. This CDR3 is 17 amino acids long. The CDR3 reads CASSSTIGGAATDTQYF. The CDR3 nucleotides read TGTGCCAGCAGCTCCACCATAGGGGGGGCCGCGACAGATACGCAGTATTTT.

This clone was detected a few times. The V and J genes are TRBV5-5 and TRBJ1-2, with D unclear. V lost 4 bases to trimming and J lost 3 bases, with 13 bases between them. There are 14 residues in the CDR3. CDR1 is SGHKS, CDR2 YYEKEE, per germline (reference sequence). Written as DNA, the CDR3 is TGTGCCAGCAGCCGTGACCCCCAAGACTATGGCTACACCTTC. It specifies CASSRDPQDYGYTF. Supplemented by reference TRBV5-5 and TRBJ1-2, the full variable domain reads DAGVTQSPTHLIKTRGQQVTLRCSPISGHKSVSWYQQVLGQGPQFIFQYYEKEERGRGNFPDRFSARQFPNYSSELNVNALLLGDSALYLCASSRDPQDYGYTFGSGTRLTVV.

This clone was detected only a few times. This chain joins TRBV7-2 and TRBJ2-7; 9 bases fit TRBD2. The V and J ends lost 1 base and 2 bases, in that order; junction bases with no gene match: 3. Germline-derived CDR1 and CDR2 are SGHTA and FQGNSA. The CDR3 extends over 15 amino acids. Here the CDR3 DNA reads TGTGCCAGCAGCTTAGTAGGCGGGGGGGCCTACGAGCAGTACTTC. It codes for CASSLVGGGAYEQYF.

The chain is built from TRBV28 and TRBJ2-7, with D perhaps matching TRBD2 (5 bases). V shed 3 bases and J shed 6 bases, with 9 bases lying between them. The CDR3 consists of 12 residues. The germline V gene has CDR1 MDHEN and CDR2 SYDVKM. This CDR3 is CASSFWSGEQYF. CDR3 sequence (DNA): TGTGCCAGCAGTTTCTGGAGCGGCGAGCAGTACTTC.

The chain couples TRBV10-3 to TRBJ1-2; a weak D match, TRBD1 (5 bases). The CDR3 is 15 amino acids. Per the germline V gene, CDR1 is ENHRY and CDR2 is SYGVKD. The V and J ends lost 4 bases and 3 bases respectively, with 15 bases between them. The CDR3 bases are TGTGCCATCAGTGGGCAGGGAGGGAAAGACTATGGCTACACCTTC. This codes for CAISGQGGKDYGYTF.